Each of the 5 T cell receptor beta chains below was sequenced from the same sample in a study of OX40 agonist ivuxolimab in advanced cancers. TCRdb keeps only in-frame clones here, not all; method: immunoSEQ multiplex PCR. The sample records some 100,000 clones, approximately 80% being singletons. The sequencing used CD4+ or CD8+ T cells sorted from blood, collected in a trial of the OX40 agonist ivuxolimab. The receptors come from an adult with an advanced solid tumor such as melanoma, head and neck, liver or kidney cancer.

The J gene is TRBJ1-2, the V gene TRBV10-2; TRBD1 matches 7 bases. The length of the CDR3 is 13 residues. Germline V CDR1 and CDR2: WSHSY, SAAADI. J was trimmed by 6 bases and V by 0 bases; bases with no gene match: 1. In DNA form, the CDR3 reads TGCGCCAGCAGTGAGTCCAGGGGGAATGGCTACACCTTC. Protein sequence: CASSESRGNGYTF.

This sequence joins TRBV28 and TRBJ2-2; D tentatively reads TRBD1 or TRBD2 (6 bases each). This CDR3 is built from 11 residues. V was trimmed by 7 bases and J by 13 bases, leaving 13 bases between them. CDR1 MDHEN and CDR2 SYDVKM come from the germline V gene. The CDR3 nucleotides read TGTGCCAGCAACCGGGGGCAGTTGCTGTTTTTT. Residues: CASNRGQLLFF.

The chain has TRBV27 and TRBJ1-4; D is uncertain. The germline V gene has CDR1 MNHEY and CDR2 SMNVEV (reference sequence). This CDR3 is 18 amino acids long. Trimming cost V 5 bases and J 0 bases, with 19 bases left between them. The CDR3 DNA sequence: TGTGCCAGCAGTCCCCGCTCGTGGTCGATGGCAACTAATGAAAAACTGTTTTTT. Translating gives CASSPRSWSMATNEKLFF.

The chain is built from TRBV29-1 and TRBJ1-2, with D unclear. CDR1 SQVTM and CDR2 ANQGSEA come from the germline V gene. The CDR3 length is 11 residues. The V end lost 4 bases, the J end lost 6 bases, and 9 bases lay between the germline ends. The CDR3 DNA reads as TGCAGCGTTGCCGGGGAAGATGGCTACACCTTC. It is translated as CSVAGEDGYTF.

This clone appeared a few times. The chain combines TRBV4-2 with TRBJ2-3; TRBD2 aligns across 13 bases. The germline V gene has CDR1 LGHNA and CDR2 YNFKEQ. J gave up 4 bases and V 4 bases, and 5 bases lay outside the gene matches. There are 16 residues in the CDR3. CDR3 nucleotides: TGTGCCAGCAGCCCCTTACTAGCGGGGGGGCCAGATACGCAGTATTTT. The encoded protein is CASSPLLAGGPDTQYF.